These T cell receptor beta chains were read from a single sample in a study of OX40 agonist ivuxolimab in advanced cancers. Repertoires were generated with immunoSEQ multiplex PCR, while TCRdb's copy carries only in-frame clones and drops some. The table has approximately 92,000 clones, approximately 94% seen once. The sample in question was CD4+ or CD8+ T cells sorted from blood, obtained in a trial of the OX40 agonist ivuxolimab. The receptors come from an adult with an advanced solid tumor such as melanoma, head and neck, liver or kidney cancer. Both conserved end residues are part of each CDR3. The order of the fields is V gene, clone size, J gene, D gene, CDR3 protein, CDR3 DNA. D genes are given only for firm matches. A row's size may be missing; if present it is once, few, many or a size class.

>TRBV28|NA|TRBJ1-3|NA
CASTPRGIRNTIYF
TGTGCCAGCACCCCAAGGGGAATACGGAACACCATATATTTT
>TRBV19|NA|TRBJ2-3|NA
CASSIATVEADTQYF
TGTGCCAGTAGTATAGCAACAGTTGAAGCAGATACGCAGTATTTT
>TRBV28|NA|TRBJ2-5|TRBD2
CASTQQGLAVGETQYF
TGTGCCAGCACCCAACAGGGACTAGCGGTCGGGGAGACCCAGTACTTC
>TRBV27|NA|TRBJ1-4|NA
CASSHNEKLFF
TGTGCCAGCAGCCATAATGAAAAACTGTTTTTT
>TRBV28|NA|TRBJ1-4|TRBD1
CASSLQGAVGEKLFF
TGTGCCAGCAGTTTACAGGGGGCGGTTGGCGAAAAACTGTTTTTT
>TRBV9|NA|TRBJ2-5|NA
CASSVAGSGKETQYF
TGTGCCAGCAGCGTAGCGGGGTCCGGAAAGGAGACCCAGTACTTC
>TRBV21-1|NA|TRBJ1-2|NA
CASSPRNYGYTF
TGTGCCAGCAGCCCGAGGAACTATGGCTACACCTTC
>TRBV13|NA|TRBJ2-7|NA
CASSFTQGGVRYEQYF
TGTGCCAGCAGTTTTACCCAGGGTGGTGTCAGGTACGAGCAGTACTTC
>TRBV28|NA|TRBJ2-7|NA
CASSFPQDNQNEQYF
TGTGCCAGCAGTTTTCCTCAGGACAACCAGAACGAGCAGTACTTC
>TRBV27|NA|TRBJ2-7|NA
CASSPNRDSLHEQYF
TGTGCCAGCAGTCCGAACAGGGATTCCCTCCACGAGCAGTACTTC
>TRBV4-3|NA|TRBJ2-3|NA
CASSQDGTDTQYF
TGCGCCAGCAGCCAAGACGGCACAGATACGCAGTATTTT
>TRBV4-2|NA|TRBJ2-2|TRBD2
CASSPLLAGVGGELFF
TGTGCCAGCAGCCCCTTACTAGCGGGAGTAGGAGGGGAGCTGTTTTTT
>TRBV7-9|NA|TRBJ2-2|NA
CASSLGSTGELFF
TGTGCCAGCAGCTTAGGAAGTACCGGGGAGCTGTTTTTT
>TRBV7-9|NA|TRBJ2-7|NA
CASSSVADQGEQYF
TGTGCCAGCAGCTCCGTGGCGGACCAGGGAGAGCAGTACTTC
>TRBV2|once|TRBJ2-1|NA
CASSWGDWSFNEQFF
TGTGCCAGCAGTTGGGGGGACTGGTCGTTCAATGAGCAGTTCTTC
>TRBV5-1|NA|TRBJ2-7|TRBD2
CASSLGLAASSYEQYF
TGCGCCAGCAGCTTGGGTCTAGCGGCGAGCTCCTACGAGCAGTACTTC
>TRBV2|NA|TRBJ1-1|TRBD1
CASKGQGGGTEAFF
TGTGCCAGCAAGGGACAGGGAGGGGGCACTGAAGCTTTCTTT
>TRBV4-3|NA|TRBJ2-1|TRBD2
CASSQTRLAGDEQFF
TGCGCCAGCAGCCAAACGCGACTAGCGGGCGACGAGCAGTTCTTC
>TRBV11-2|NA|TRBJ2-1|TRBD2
CASSSTTSGSMDEQFF
TGTGCCAGCAGCTCCACGACTAGCGGGAGTATGGATGAGCAGTTCTTC
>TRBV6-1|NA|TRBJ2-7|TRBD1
CASRGGTGFDEQYF
TGTGCCAGCAGGGGGGGGACAGGGTTCGACGAGCAGTACTTC
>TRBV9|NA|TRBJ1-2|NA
CASSVADGALLTF
NA
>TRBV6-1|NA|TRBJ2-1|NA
CASISYNEQFF
TGTGCCAGCATATCCTACAATGAGCAGTTCTTC
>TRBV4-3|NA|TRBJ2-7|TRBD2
CASSQRLAGTYEQYF
TGCGCCAGCAGTCAACGGCTAGCGGGGACCTACGAGCAGTACTTC
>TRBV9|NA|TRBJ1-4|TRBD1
CASSPRDSGLREKLFF
TGTGCCAGCAGCCCCCGGGACAGCGGGCTTCGGGAAAAACTGTTTTTT
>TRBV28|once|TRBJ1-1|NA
CASSSSMNTEAFF
TGTGCCAGCAGTTCCTCGATGAACACTGAAGCTTTCTTT
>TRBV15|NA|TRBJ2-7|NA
CATSRDPPGEQYF
TGTGCCACCAGCAGAGACCCCCCGGGTGAGCAGTACTTC
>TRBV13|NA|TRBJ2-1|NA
CASSLEDSYNEQFF
TGTGCCAGCAGCTTGGAGGACAGCTACAATGAGCAGTTCTTC
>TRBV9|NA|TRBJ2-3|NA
CASSGPPLGAESTDTQYF
TGTGCCAGCAGCGGACCACCCCTGGGAGCCGAGAGCACAGATACGCAGTATTTT
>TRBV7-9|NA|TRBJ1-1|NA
CASSLAQGMNTEAFF
TGTGCCAGCAGCTTGGCCCAAGGAATGAACACTGAAGCTTTCTTT
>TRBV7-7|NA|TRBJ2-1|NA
CASSPWANQVNEQFF
TGTGCCAGCAGCCCATGGGCTAACCAAGTCAATGAGCAGTTCTTC
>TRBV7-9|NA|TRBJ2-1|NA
CASSPREGGVNEQFF
TGTGCCAGCAGCCCTCGAGAGGGGGGAGTTAATGAGCAGTTCTTC
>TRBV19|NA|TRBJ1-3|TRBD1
CASIIRGDSGNTIYF
TGTGCCAGTATCATTCGAGGGGACAGTGGAAACACCATATATTTT
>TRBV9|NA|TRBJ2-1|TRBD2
CASSLGLAGSYNEQFF
TGTGCCAGCAGCCTCGGACTAGCGGGATCCTACAATGAGCAGTTCTTC
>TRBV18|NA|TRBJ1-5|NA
CASSPAGLAGNQPQHF
TGTGCCAGCTCACCGGCGGGACTTGCGGGCAATCAGCCCCAGCATTTT
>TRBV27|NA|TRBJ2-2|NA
CASSPLQGNTGELFF
TGTGCCAGCAGTCCCCTACAGGGGAACACCGGGGAGCTGTTTTTT
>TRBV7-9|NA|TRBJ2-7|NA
CASSLSDAYEQYF
TGTGCCAGCAGCTTATCGGACGCATACGAGCAGTACTTC
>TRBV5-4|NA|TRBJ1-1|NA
CASSLVTEAFF
TGTGCCAGCAGCTTGGTTACTGAAGCTTTCTTT
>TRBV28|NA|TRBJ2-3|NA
CASSSGAGTDTQYF
TGTGCCAGCAGTTCAGGGGCCGGCACAGATACGCAGTATTTT
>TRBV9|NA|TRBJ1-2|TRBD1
CASSDIDRVEGYTF
TGTGCCAGCAGCGATATCGACAGGGTTGAGGGCTACACCTTC
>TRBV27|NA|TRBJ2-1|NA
CASIRQGGQSYNEQFF
TGTGCCAGCATCAGACAGGGAGGTCAGTCCTACAATGAGCAGTTCTTC
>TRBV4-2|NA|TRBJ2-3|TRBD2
CASSPTSDGGYLTDTQYF
TGTGCCAGCAGCCCTACTTCAGACGGGGGGTACCTCACAGATACGCAGTATTTT
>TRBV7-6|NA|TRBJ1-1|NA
CASSGLLEPTEAFF
TGTGCCAGCAGCGGCCTTTTGGAACCCACTGAAGCTTTCTTT
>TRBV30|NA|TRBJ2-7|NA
CAWSTGPSTDYEQYF
TGTGCCTGGAGTACAGGGCCCTCAACGGACTACGAGCAGTACTTC
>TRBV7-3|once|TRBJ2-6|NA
CASRDSSGANVLTF
TGTGCCAGCAGGGACAGCTCTGGGGCCAACGTCCTGACTTTC
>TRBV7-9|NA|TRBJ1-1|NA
CASSLGAGGNTEAFF
TGTGCCAGCAGCTTAGGTGCCGGGGGGAACACTGAAGCTTTCTTT
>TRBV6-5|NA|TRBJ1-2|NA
CASSYSMWDNGGYTF
TGTGCCAGCAGTTACTCGATGTGGGATAACGGCGGCTACACCTTC
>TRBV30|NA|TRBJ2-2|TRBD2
CAWSPLAGGRTGELFF
TGTGCCTGGAGTCCTTTAGCGGGGGGGCGAACCGGGGAGCTGTTTTTT
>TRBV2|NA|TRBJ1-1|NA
CASSEGGLADTEAFF
TGTGCCAGCAGTGAAGGGGGGCTGGCAGACACTGAAGCTTTCTTT
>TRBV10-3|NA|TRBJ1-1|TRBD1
CAISEGTGRPTEAFF
TGTGCCATCAGTGAAGGGACAGGGAGGCCCACTGAAGCTTTCTTT
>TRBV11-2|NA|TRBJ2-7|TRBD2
CASSLDATSVYEQYF
TGTGCCAGCAGCTTAGATGCGACTAGCGTTTACGAGCAGTACTTC
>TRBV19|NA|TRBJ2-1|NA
CASSIARVEQFF
TGTGCCAGTAGTATAGCTCGGGTTGAGCAGTTCTTC
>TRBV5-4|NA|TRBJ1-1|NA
CASSFTGNTEAFF
TGTGCCAGCAGCTTTACGGGGAACACTGAAGCTTTCTTT